The entry that follows covers one T cell receptor beta chain sequence. This record comes from a study of T cell changes during pregnancy in multiple sclerosis. This table comes from immunoSEQ multiplex PCR, and its TCRdb copy is limited to in-frame clones, with some not included. The table records 26,000 or so clones, 80% to 90% of them present only once. This CDR3 comprises 16 residues. In germline, CDR1 is SQVTM, CDR2 ANQGSEA. Trimming left V 1 base short and J 5 bases short, with 18 bases between. The sequences come from CD8+ T cells from peripheral blood mononuclear cells, collected in the second trimester of pregnancy. This sequence was found in a female donor with multiple sclerosis, enrolled in a pregnancy study. J is TRBJ2-1 and V is TRBV29-1; D might be TRBD2 (5 bases). CDR3 bases: TGCAGCGTTGAAGCATTAGGACCAAGAGGGAACAATGAGCAGTTCTTC. Encoded protein: CSVEALGPRGNNEQFF.